Shown below are 20 T cell receptor beta chains from a single sample sequenced in a study of blood T cell repertoires in COVID-19. Sequencing used immunoSEQ multiplex PCR; TCRdb keeps in-frame clones, though not all of them. The sample yields 70,000 to 80,000 clones, approximately 85% seen once. Sequencing was done on a sample of peripheral blood. The receptors shown here come from a woman at least 80 years old with active or convalescent COVID-19.

This clone was detected a few times. The chain employs TRBV14 and TRBJ2-5; no reliable D call. Trimming shortened V by 0 bases and J by 6 bases, and 14 bases separated the two germline ends. Germline V gives CDR1 SGHDN, CDR2 FVKESK. The CDR3 sequence is 15 residues long. The CDR3 DNA reads TGTGCCAGCAGCCAAGATTATGGGCCGACCAAGACCCAGTACTTC. The encoded protein is CASSQDYGPTKTQYF.

In its sample, this clone was seen once. The J gene is TRBJ1-3, the V gene TRBV20-1; no reliable D call. This CDR3 has 15 amino acids. The germline V gene has CDR1 DFQATT and CDR2 SNEGSKA (reference sequence). Trimming cost V 3 bases and J 0 bases, with 12 bases left between them. The CDR3 reads CSASSPGGSGNTIYF. In nucleotides, the CDR3 is TGCAGTGCTAGTTCGCCGGGAGGCTCTGGAAACACCATATATTTT.

The rearrangement links TRBV2 to TRBJ1-6; TRBD1 is a possible D gene (6 bases). Germline values: CDR1 SNHLY, CDR2 FYNNEI. This CDR3 is 16 amino acids long. V dropped 1 base and J dropped 3 bases, with 10 bases sitting between them. This CDR3 is CASSEEGVSYNSPLHF. CDR3 DNA sequence: TGTGCCAGCAGTGAAGAGGGGGTCAGCTATAATTCACCCCTCCACTTT.

The chain employs TRBV2 and TRBJ2-7; the D gene is possibly TRBD2 (5 bases). This CDR3 is 12 amino acids long. The germline V gene has CDR1 SNHLY and CDR2 FYNNEI. Trimming removed 6 bases from V and 6 bases from J, with 12 bases in between. In DNA, the CDR3 is TGTGCCAGCAGGGAAACTAGGGCCGAGCAGTACTTC. Residues: CASRETRAEQYF.

The gene calls are TRBV6-5 and TRBJ2-7, with TRBD2 identical over 12 bases. Trimming cost V 8 bases and J 2 bases; bases outside gene matches: 4. The CDR3 consists of 14 residues. Germline lookup yields CDR1 MNHEY and CDR2 SVGAGI. CDR3 nucleotides: TGTGCCAGCGGGCGACTAGCGGGGGCCTACGAGCAGTACTTC. This encodes CASGRLAGAYEQYF.

This chain connects TRBV7-6 to TRBJ2-5, with 7 bases fitting TRBD1. The V and J ends lost 1 base and 2 bases, in that order; junction bases with no gene match: 4. The germline gives CDR1 SGHVS, CDR2 FNYEAQ. The CDR3 sequence is 15 residues long. As DNA, the CDR3 is TGTGCCAGCAGCTTAGGAAGGGGGCCACAAGAGACCCAGTACTTC. Protein sequence: CASSLGRGPQETQYF.

The chain carries TRBV4-1 and TRBJ2-7; the match to TRBD1 covers 10 bases. The trim removed 1 base at V and 4 bases at J, leaving 4 bases unmatched. Per the germline V gene, CDR1 is MGHRA and CDR2 is YSYEKL. The CDR3 runs 15 residues. The CDR3 reads CASSQGTGGSYEQYF. DNA for the CDR3: TGCGCCAGCAGCCAAGGGACAGGGGGAAGTTACGAGCAGTACTTC.

V usage is TRBV6-5 and J usage is TRBJ2-5, with TRBD1 identical over 7 bases. The CDR3 covers 14 residues. Looked up from germline, CDR1 is MNHEY and CDR2 is SVGAGI. V trimming: 6 bases; J trimming: 3 bases; junction bases outside the gene matches: 7. DNA for the CDR3: TGTGCCAGCAGGCGCCGGGACAGAGAAGAGACCCAGTACTTC. Its protein is CASRRRDREETQYF.

The chain has TRBV7-9 and TRBJ2-2; D unresolved. The V gene's germline CDR1 is SEHNR and CDR2 FQNEAQ (reference sequence). This CDR3 comprises 14 residues. V was pared by 2 bases and J by 1 base, with 5 bases between. CDR3 nucleotides: TGTGCCAGCAGCTTACTTCTGAACACCGGGGAGCTGTTTTTT. Translating it yields CASSLLLNTGELFF.

This chain joins TRBV7-2 and TRBJ1-5; TRBD1 aligns across 9 bases. Germline-derived CDR1 and CDR2 are SGHTA and FQGNSA. J was trimmed by 3 bases and V by 3 bases; bases with no gene match: 3. This CDR3 region has 15 residues. The chain's CDR3 is CASSFDRGDNQPQHF. CDR3 nucleotides: TGTGCCAGCAGCTTCGACAGGGGGGACAATCAGCCCCAGCATTTT.

The chain couples TRBV4-3 to TRBJ2-7, with 10 bases aligning to TRBD1. In germline, CDR1 is LGHNA, CDR2 YSLEER. V lost 1 base, J lost 6 bases, and 3 bases stayed unmatched. There are 14 residues in the CDR3. CDR3 bases: TGCGCCAGCAGCCAAGTTGGGACAGGGGTCGAGCAGTACTTC. Translation gives CASSQVGTGVEQYF.

The chain recombines TRBV28 with TRBJ1-5; tentatively, D is TRBD1 (6 bases). Germline V gene sequence: CDR1 MDHEN, CDR2 SYDVKM. The germline V and J ends were trimmed by 6 bases and 0 bases, with 12 bases remaining between them. The CDR3 runs to 15 residues. The CDR3 DNA sequence: TGTGCCAGCAGACCCCGGACAGTTAGCAATCAGCCCCAGCATTTT. The encoded protein is CASRPRTVSNQPQHF.

The chain couples TRBV5-1 to TRBJ1-2; perhaps TRBD1 as D (6 bases). The germline V and J ends were trimmed by 2 bases and 3 bases, with 17 bases remaining between them. The CDR3 is 16 residues long. Germline-derived CDR1 and CDR2 are SGHRS and YFSETQ. The CDR3 nucleotides read TGCGCCAGCAGCTTTTTGGGCTGGGCAGGGGACTATGGCTACACCTTC. It yields the protein CASSFLGWAGDYGYTF.

The chain has TRBV4-1 and TRBJ1-2, with D possibly matching TRBD1 (5 bases). V shed 1 base and J shed 4 bases, with 13 bases lying between them. CDR3 length equals 15 residues. In germline, CDR1 is MGHRA, CDR2 YSYEKL. In DNA, the CDR3 is TGCGCCAGCAGCCAAGGGGGGGAGATGATCTATGGCTACACCTTC. Protein sequence: CASSQGGEMIYGYTF.

This rearrangement joins TRBV7-2 to TRBJ1-2; 7 bases map to TRBD1. The V gene end was trimmed by 5 bases and the J gene end by 6 bases; junction bases not matched to a gene: 18. Germline V lookup: CDR1 SGHTA, CDR2 FQGNSA. The CDR3 contains 17 residues. This CDR3 reads CASSAPGGAFTENGYTF. As DNA, the CDR3 is TGTGCCAGCAGCGCACCAGGGGGTGCTTTTACGGAAAATGGCTACACCTTC.

The table lists this clone with a few counts. The V and J genes are TRBV6-6 and TRBJ1-1, with TRBD1 as a possible D gene (5 bases). The CDR3 is made up of 16 amino acids. Trimming stripped 0 bases from V and 4 bases from J, with 15 bases between. CDR1 is MNHNY and CDR2 is SVGAGI in the germline V gene (reference sequence). CDR3 loop: CASSYSSGAGSTEAFF. The CDR3 DNA reads TGTGCCAGCAGTTACTCGAGCGGGGCGGGGAGCACTGAAGCTTTCTTT.

CDR3 nucleotide sequence: TGTGCCACCAGCGGGTTATCAGGGGTTGTACTGTTTTTT. This sequence encodes CATSGLSGVVLFF. The chain has TRBV15 and TRBJ1-4, with TRBD1 as a possible D gene (6 bases). The ends were cut back, 5 bases at V and 13 bases at J, with 17 bases in the middle. The CDR3 consists of 13 residues. Germline V gene data show CDR1 as LNHNV and CDR2 as YYDKDF (reference sequence).

The gene calls are TRBV19 and TRBJ2-7, with D perhaps matching TRBD1 (6 bases). V lost 7 bases and J 5 bases, leaving 12 bases between the germline ends. The CDR3 length is 12 residues. CDR1 and CDR2 (germline): LNHDA, SQIVND (reference sequence). The DNA of the CDR3 is TGTGCCAGTACGGGCAGGGGACACGAGCAGTACTTC. This translates into CASTGRGHEQYF.

This chain links TRBV11-1 with TRBJ1-6; the D is unclear. Germline V lookup: CDR1 SGHAT, CDR2 FQDESV (reference sequence). V dropped 1 base and J dropped 5 bases, with 6 bases sitting between them. This CDR3 comprises 14 residues. Here the CDR3 DNA reads TGTGCCAGCAGCTTAGAACAGCATAATTCACCCCTCCACTTT. This translates into CASSLEQHNSPLHF.

The genes are TRBV9 and TRBJ2-3; D ambiguous. CDR1 and CDR2 (germline): SGDLS, YYNGEE. The V end was cut by 0 bases, the J end by 0 bases, with 8 bases between. The CDR3 is 15 amino acids. CDR3 in amino acids: CASSVGTVSTDTQYF. As DNA, the CDR3 is TGTGCCAGCAGCGTAGGAACAGTGAGCACAGATACGCAGTATTTT.